The sequence of this T cell receptor (beta chain) was determined in a study of early T cells in non-severe SARS-CoV-2 infection. At the level of the study: The study sequenced bulk RNA from unsorted whole blood, with chains unpaired.

Researchers tagged individual cDNA molecules with unique molecular identifiers. TCRdb passed the 5' RACE reads through MiXCR, listing each CDR3 protein once. The data show 55,000 to 70,000 distinct CDR3 sequences, with approximately 4.5% seen just once and approximately 3.6% held by the top ten. Study results and limitations: The VDJdb matching leaned toward anti-spike CD8 responses and overlooked private and CD4 specificities.

Ten or more counts support this clonotype. Its antigen remains unknown. Material: whole blood, obtained at baseline. The TCR was taken from an adult who was a healthcare worker with PCR-confirmed SARS-CoV-2 infection or an uninfected control (not recorded which). The donor label of this sample is uncertain.

The CDR3 region is CASSYIETQYF. CDR3 bases: TGTGCCAGCAGTTACATAGAGACCCAGTACTTC. This chain connects TRBV6-2 or TRBV6-3 to TRBJ2-5; D is ambiguous. Looked up from germline, CDR1 is MNHEY and CDR2 is SVGEGT. Trimming took off 2 bases at V and 4 bases at J, with 2 bases between the two ends. This CDR3 is built from 11 residues.